This TCR beta chain appears in the sequencing data of a study of OX40 agonist ivuxolimab in advanced cancers. For the study at large: Dose-escalation patients' cancers were hepatocellular carcinoma, melanoma, renal cell or head and neck cancer. Patients were approximately 80% male with ages roughly 23 to 90, mean roughly 64. Previous treatment with anti-PD-1, anti-PD-L1 or anti-CTLA-4 therapy was allowed; under 50% had received some. General study points: Antigen targets of the expanded peripheral T cells went undetermined.

The CDR3 is 14 amino acids. The ends were cut back, 1 base at V and 2 bases at J, with 8 bases in the middle. Germline values: CDR1 MGHRA, CDR2 YSYEKL. The data were produced by immunoSEQ multiplex PCR, yet TCRdb's version contains in-frame clones alone and is incomplete. The table shows 75,000 to 100,000 clones, with 87% occurring only once. As concerns this clone: Its matching antigen is unknown.

This TCR derives from an adult with an advanced solid tumor such as melanoma, head and neck, liver or kidney cancer. The rearrangement joins TRBV4-1 to TRBJ2-5; no reliable D call. The material sequenced was CD4+ or CD8+ T cells sorted from blood, taken in a trial of the OX40 agonist ivuxolimab. CDR3 in DNA: TGCGCCAGCAGCCAAGTAACCGAACAAGAGACCCAGTACTTC. Protein product: CASSQVTEQETQYF.